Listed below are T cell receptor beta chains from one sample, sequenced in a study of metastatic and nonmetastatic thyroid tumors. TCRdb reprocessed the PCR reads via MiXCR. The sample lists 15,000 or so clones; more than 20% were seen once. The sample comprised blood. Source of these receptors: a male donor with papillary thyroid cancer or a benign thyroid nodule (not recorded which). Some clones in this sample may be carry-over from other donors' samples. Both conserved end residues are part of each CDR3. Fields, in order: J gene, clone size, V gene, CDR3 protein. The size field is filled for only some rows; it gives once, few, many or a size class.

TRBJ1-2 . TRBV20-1 CSARAEVRNYGYTF
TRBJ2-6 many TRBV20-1 CSAVKYSGANVLTF
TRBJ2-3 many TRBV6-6 CASSYSPTSGGATDTQYF
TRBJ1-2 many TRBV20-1 CSASGGDGYTF
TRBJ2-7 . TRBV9 CASTVRQPTYEQYF
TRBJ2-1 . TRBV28 CASSLRTRSSYNEQFF
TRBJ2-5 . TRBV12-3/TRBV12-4 CASSPRVTSGFPKETQYF
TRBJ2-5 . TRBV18 CASSPTSGVVTQYF
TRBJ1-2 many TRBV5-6 CASSLRGYGYTF
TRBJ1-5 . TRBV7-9 CASSLTGDQPQHF
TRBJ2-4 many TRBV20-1 CSANRDSGVQWYF
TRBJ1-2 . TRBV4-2 CASSQDDRSTYGYTF
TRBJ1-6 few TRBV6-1 CASGKGEAYNSPLHF
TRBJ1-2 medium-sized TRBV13 CASSPPTGEGGYTF
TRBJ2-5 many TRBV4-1 CASSSPGRDRQETQYF
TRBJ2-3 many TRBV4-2 CASSQDSGGGPTDTQYF
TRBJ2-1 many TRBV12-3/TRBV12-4 CASSLPDSYNEQFF
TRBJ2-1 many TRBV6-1 CATGGGGGSYNEQFF
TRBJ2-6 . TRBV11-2 CASSLMGQGSSGANVLTF
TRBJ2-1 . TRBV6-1 CASHGSVFEQFF
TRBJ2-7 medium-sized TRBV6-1 CASSERVSGSDEQYF
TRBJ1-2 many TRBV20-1 CSARHTDYGYTF